This entry is about one T cell receptor (beta chain). Its cognate antigen has yet to be identified. No much larger clone exists at a distance of one base, and base qualities are not known. From each donor, a single peripheral blood sample of approximately 110 mL on average was drawn into heparinised tubes. A BD FACSAria II was used to sort naive, central memory, regulatory and stem cell-like memory CD4+ T cells with a panel that included CD45RO, CCR7, CD25, CD127, CD95 and CD27. All sorted populations exceeded 98% purity. Right away, PBMCs were isolated by Lymphoprep density gradient centrifugation and were stained directly, with no culture step. To minimize batch effects, samples were stained and sorted in pairs, one healthy donor with one patient per experiment. This specimen belongs to a study of beta chain features in type 1 diabetes (dated by TCRdb to the late 2010s). Describing the broader study: No differences in mean age, gender distribution, total cell number or subset yield were found between patients and healthy donors. A total of roughly 110 million sorted cells were examined across all samples, and the number of cells per subset was strongly correlated with RNA yield. In the study, recently diagnosed type 1 diabetes patients and matched healthy donors were compared on the TCRB repertoires of their sorted circulating CD4+ T cell subsets. Regulatory and stem cell-like memory subsets were obtained from only 8 patients and roughly eight healthy donors, while naive and central memory subsets were obtained from all 30 or so donors. Study-wide conclusions, independent of this receptor: PCR might favor shorter templates, but patient and control samples were amplified and corrected together, so any skew would affect both groups equally. Type 1 diabetes patients showed a moderate but significant shortening of TCRB CDR3 length in all four CD4+ subsets. Because the HLA sub-analyses included only small numbers of individuals, any influence of HLA type on TCRB rearrangement was left unresolved. Naive, central memory and regulatory TCRB repertoires appeared to be more similar among patients than among healthy donors. Because cDNA was sequenced instead of genomic DNA, activated cells with high expression could be over-represented, although the groups did not differ in activation or CD3 levels. Patients with type 1 diabetes made fewer insertions and deleted more nucleotides at VDJ recombination sites, implying thymic rearrangement abnormalities.

The entire isolated RNA was reverse transcribed using the High Capacity cDNA Reverse Transcription Kit, and thus expressed TCRB transcripts were sequenced. Naive, central memory and regulatory T cell samples underwent deep immunoSEQ sequencing, averaging roughly 3.3 million total reads per sample. Sorted cells were lysed in RLT buffer, and RNA was extracted using DNase-treated RNeasy Micro or Mini kits according to cell number. Each cell subset was processed on its own to prevent cross-contamination, while patient and healthy donor samples were processed together. Using the immunoSEQ multiplex PCR, TCRB sequences were amplified from cDNA into 87-bp fragments spanning the CDR3 region. Sequencing of the amplicons was done on the Illumina HiSeq platform. The original pipeline was this. Synthetic template baselines were used to correct PCR bias computationally, reads within Hamming distance 2 were collapsed together, and singletons that could not be merged were discarded. By aligning reads against IMGT, V, D and J genes, CDR3 length, and insertions or deletions at six rearrangement sites were assigned. Within each subset, clonotype counts were normalized to sorted cell number, after which true diversity and Gini coefficients were computed with the tcR R package. The overlap coefficient, calculated on TCRB nucleotide sequences, was used to quantify repertoire sharing. Out-of-frame TCRB sequences from naive cells were analyzed as a proxy for the pre-selection repertoire. Here the immuneACCESS table is served through TCRdb, limited to in-frame sequences with V and J called. Missing clones are a known gap in these copies; in checked studies unresolved V genes cover under half, and the rest lacks a known reason. V and J calls and clone size follow that table, whereas D and trimming were derived from the DNA. This sample has 360,000 or so clones in its table, and less than 20% of those were observed once. The ten largest clones represent around 0.045% of the sample.

A distance of 21 bases separates the germline ends of V and J, which lose 8 bases and 7 bases respectively. The CDR3 covers 14 residues, taking in both the cysteine and the phenylalanine. Just the 42-base CDR3 DNA is kept, in frame starting at base 1. The CDR1 and CDR2 encoded by the germline V gene are SGHTA and FQGNSA. The clonotype comes from a young woman in good health. Sequenced material: naive CD4+ T cells from blood. The cell subset or site tag for this specimen amounts to: true naive CD4+ T cells. The sequence links TRBV7-2 to TRBJ2-7; the D segment is perhaps TRBD1 or TRBD2, each sharing 5 matched bases. The sequenced DNA is TGTGCCAGCCGCATAGGGACGCCCTCAGGGGAGCAGTACTTC. Its translation is CASRIGTPSGEQYF.